What follows describes a single T cell receptor beta chain. In the authors' methods: Estimated nucleated cell counts came from reference gene primer amplification. The method was immunoSEQ multiplex PCR; TCRdb's version includes in-frame clones alone and lacks a portion of them. The V and J calls and clone size were taken over from that table, and D and trimming were inferred from the DNA. Here the sample spans about 100,000 clones, about 86% being singletons. This entry comes from a study of blood T cell repertoires in COVID-19. This clonotype originated in a woman aged 50 to 60 who had recovered from COVID-19. The sequencing sample was made of PBMCs or T cells enriched from blood (not recorded which).

In nucleotides, the CDR3 is TGTGCCAGCAGTGAAGGGTGGGAGCAAGAGACCCAGTACTTC. Its translation: CASSEGWEQETQYF. The rearrangement joins TRBV6-1 to TRBJ2-5; TRBD2 might be the D (5 bases). The CDR3 has 14 residues. Trimming removed 1 base from V and 2 bases from J, with 8 bases in between. Germline CDR1 is MNHNS and CDR2 is SASEGT.